A selection of T cell receptor beta chains follows, all from one sample in a study of OX40 agonist ivuxolimab in advanced cancers. Sequencing was performed with immunoSEQ multiplex PCR; in TCRdb, only in-frame clones are kept and a portion is missing. The sample includes tens of thousands of clones, around 86% of them seen just once. The material sequenced was CD4+ or CD8+ T cells sorted from blood, taken in a trial of the OX40 agonist ivuxolimab. The receptors derive from an adult with an advanced solid tumor such as melanoma, head and neck, liver or kidney cancer. Both conserved end residues are part of each CDR3. A D gene is named only where the DNA matches it firmly. Rows may omit the clone size; those that give it use once, few, many or a size class.

j_call: TRBJ1-2; d_call: TRBD1; cdr3_length: 16; clone_size: -; v_call: TRBV14; cdr3_aa: CASSPAGDRGFYGYTF; cdr3_nt: TGTGCCAGCAGCCCTGCCGGGGACAGGGGTTTCTATGGCTACACCTTC
j_call: TRBJ1-2; d_call: TRBD1; cdr3_length: 15; clone_size: -; v_call: TRBV28; cdr3_aa: CASNSPTGANYGYTF; cdr3_nt: TGTGCCAGCAACTCGCCGACAGGGGCTAACTATGGCTACACCTTC
j_call: TRBJ2-7; d_call: -; cdr3_length: 10; clone_size: -; v_call: TRBV20-1; cdr3_aa: CSATGHEQYF; cdr3_nt: TGCAGTGCTACAGGCCACGAGCAGTACTTC
j_call: TRBJ2-6; d_call: -; cdr3_length: 13; clone_size: -; v_call: TRBV27; cdr3_aa: CASSLRGANVLTF; cdr3_nt: TGTGCCAGCAGTTTGCGTGGGGCCAACGTCCTGACTTTC
j_call: TRBJ1-5; d_call: -; cdr3_length: 17; clone_size: -; v_call: TRBV6-4; cdr3_aa: CASGNSRIGPSNQPQHF; cdr3_nt: TGTGCCAGCGGAAATAGTCGTATAGGGCCTAGCAATCAGCCCCAGCATTTT
j_call: TRBJ2-1; d_call: TRBD2; cdr3_length: 15; clone_size: once; v_call: TRBV6-1; cdr3_aa: CASERGVAGGQEQFF; cdr3_nt: TGTGCCAGTGAACGAGGGGTAGCGGGAGGTCAGGAGCAGTTCTTC
j_call: TRBJ2-7; d_call: -; cdr3_length: 15; clone_size: -; v_call: TRBV7-3; cdr3_aa: CASSPASGTTYEQYF; cdr3_nt: TGTGCCAGCAGCCCGGCAAGCGGGACAACCTACGAGCAGTACTTC
j_call: TRBJ2-1; d_call: TRBD1; cdr3_length: 15; clone_size: -; v_call: TRBV6-5; cdr3_aa: CASSRTGGSYNEQFF; cdr3_nt: TGTGCCAGCAGCCGTACAGGGGGCTCCTACAATGAGCAGTTCTTC
j_call: TRBJ2-7; d_call: -; cdr3_length: 13; clone_size: -; v_call: TRBV15; cdr3_aa: CATSRASGYEQYF; cdr3_nt: TGTGCCACCAGCAGAGCATCAGGGTACGAGCAGTACTTC
j_call: TRBJ2-1; d_call: TRBD2; cdr3_length: 15; clone_size: -; v_call: TRBV30; cdr3_aa: CAWSPFGTTRNEQFF; cdr3_nt: TGTGCCTGGAGTCCCTTCGGGACTACTCGGAATGAGCAGTTCTTC
j_call: TRBJ2-7; d_call: TRBD2; cdr3_length: 15; clone_size: -; v_call: TRBV6-1; cdr3_aa: CASSDTSGRSYEQYF; cdr3_nt: TGTGCCAGCAGTGACACTAGCGGGAGATCCTACGAGCAGTACTTC
j_call: TRBJ1-5; d_call: TRBD1; cdr3_length: 14; clone_size: -; v_call: TRBV5-1; cdr3_aa: CASSPGGEDQPQHF; cdr3_nt: TGCGCCAGCAGCCCAGGGGGCGAGGATCAGCCCCAGCATTTT
j_call: TRBJ2-3; d_call: -; cdr3_length: 12; clone_size: -; v_call: TRBV5-8; cdr3_aa: CASSSITDTQYF; cdr3_nt: TGTGCCAGCAGCTCCATCACAGATACGCAGTATTTT
j_call: TRBJ2-3; d_call: TRBD2; cdr3_length: 15; clone_size: -; v_call: TRBV27; cdr3_aa: CASNRREGRVDTQYF; cdr3_nt: TGTGCCAGCAATAGGCGGGAGGGGAGAGTTGATACGCAGTATTTT